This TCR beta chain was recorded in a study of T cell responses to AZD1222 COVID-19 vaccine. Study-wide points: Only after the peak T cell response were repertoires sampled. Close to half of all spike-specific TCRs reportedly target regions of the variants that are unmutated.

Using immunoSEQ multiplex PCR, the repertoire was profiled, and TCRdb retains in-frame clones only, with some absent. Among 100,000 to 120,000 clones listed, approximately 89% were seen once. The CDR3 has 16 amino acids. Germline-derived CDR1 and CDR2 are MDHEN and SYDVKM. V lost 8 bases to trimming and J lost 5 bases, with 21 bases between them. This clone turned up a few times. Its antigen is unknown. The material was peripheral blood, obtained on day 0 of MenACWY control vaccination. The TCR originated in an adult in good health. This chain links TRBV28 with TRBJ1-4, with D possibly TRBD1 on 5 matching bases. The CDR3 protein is CASGVLLGTSNEKLFF. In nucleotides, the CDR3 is TGTGCCAGCGGGGTTCTTCTCGGGACTTCCAATGAAAAACTGTTTTTT. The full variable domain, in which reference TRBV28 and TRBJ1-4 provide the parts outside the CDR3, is DVKVTQSSRYLVKRTGEKVFLECVQDMDHENMFWYRQDPGLGLRLIYFSYDVKMKEKGDIPEGYSVSREKKERFSLILESASTNQTSMYLCASGVLLGTSNEKLFFGSGTQLSVL.